This T cell receptor (beta chain) comes out of a study of blood T cell repertoires in COVID-19. Study-level information: Collection of acute and convalescent COVID-19 samples took place in the United States, Italy and Spain. Sources were T cells, B-cell-depleted T cells, or PBMCs; the material itself was cDNA or gDNA.

Authors' data handling: Estimated nucleated cell counts came from reference gene primer amplification. Produced via immunoSEQ multiplex PCR; TCRdb's table is partial and in-frame only. D and trimming come from the DNA, and the V and J calls and clone size come from that table. The sample comprises 100,000 to 120,000 clones, 70% to 80% of which are singletons, and less than 10% rests with the top ten. CDR1 is SGHAT, CDR2 FQDESV, per germline (reference sequence). CDR3 length: 14 amino acids. V was pared by 5 bases and J by 6 bases, with 16 bases between. The sequence derives from a woman aged 55-75 years with acute or convalescent COVID-19. The chain carries TRBV11-1 and TRBJ1-2; D not certain. Material: peripheral blood. The CDR3 region is CASSRRSQPDGYTF. The CDR3 nucleotides are TGTGCCAGCAGCCGGCGGTCCCAACCGGATGGCTACACCTTC.